Listed below are T cell receptor beta chains from one sample, sequenced in a study of radiation and T cells in renal cell carcinoma. Repertoires were generated with immunoSEQ multiplex PCR, while TCRdb's copy carries only in-frame clones and drops some. The repertoire holds about 49,000 clones, approximately 80% seen once, with 31% in the top ten. The source material was blood, sampled from a patient whose treatment included radiotherapy and nephrectomy. The receptor set was obtained from a woman aged 70-85 years with renal cell carcinoma. CDR3s include the opening cysteine and the closing phenylalanine or tryptophan. The order of the fields is clone size, D gene, J gene, V gene, CDR3 length, CDR3 protein, CDR3 DNA. A D gene is named only where the DNA matches it firmly. The size field is filled for only some rows; it gives once, few, many or a size class.

clone_size: NA
d_call: NA
j_call: TRBJ2-3
v_call: TRBV6-6
cdr3_length: 16
cdr3_aa: CASSYGRGGGTDTQYF
cdr3_nt: TGTGCCAGCAGTTACGGGAGAGGGGGGGGCACAGATACGCAGTATTTT

clone_size: NA
d_call: TRBD1
j_call: TRBJ1-1
v_call: TRBV27
cdr3_length: 17
cdr3_aa: CASSPGTGGGENTEAFF
cdr3_nt: TGTGCCAGCAGTCCCGGGACAGGGGGCGGGGAGAACACTGAAGCTTTCTTT

clone_size: NA
d_call: NA
j_call: TRBJ2-1
v_call: TRBV9
cdr3_length: 15
cdr3_aa: CASSVGADAYNEQFF
cdr3_nt: TGTGCCAGCAGCGTAGGGGCGGATGCCTACAATGAGCAGTTCTTC

clone_size: NA
d_call: TRBD2
j_call: TRBJ2-2
v_call: TRBV2
cdr3_length: 18
cdr3_aa: CASSGSELAGGAAGELFF
cdr3_nt: TGTGCCAGCAGCGGCTCCGAACTAGCGGGGGGGGCTGCCGGGGAGCTGTTTTTT

clone_size: NA
d_call: NA
j_call: TRBJ2-6
v_call: TRBV27
cdr3_length: 15
cdr3_aa: CASSMSNSGANVLTF
cdr3_nt: TGTGCCAGCAGTATGTCCAACTCTGGGGCCAACGTCCTGACTTTC

clone_size: NA
d_call: TRBD1
j_call: TRBJ2-1
v_call: TRBV6-6
cdr3_length: 16
cdr3_aa: CASSYLGQGAYNEQFF
cdr3_nt: TGTGCCAGCAGTTACTTGGGACAGGGGGCTTACAATGAGCAGTTCTTC

clone_size: NA
d_call: NA
j_call: TRBJ2-1
v_call: TRBV5-1
cdr3_length: 16
cdr3_aa: CASSLTRPGLDNEQFF
cdr3_nt: TGCGCCAGCAGCCTGACACGTCCAGGGCTTGACAATGAGCAGTTCTTC

clone_size: NA
d_call: TRBD2
j_call: TRBJ2-4
v_call: TRBV5-4
cdr3_length: 17
cdr3_aa: CASSLAGASGGVNIQYF
cdr3_nt: TGTGCCAGCAGCCTTGCCGGGGCTAGCGGGGGAGTAAACATTCAGTACTTC

clone_size: NA
d_call: NA
j_call: TRBJ2-2
v_call: TRBV5-4
cdr3_length: 17
cdr3_aa: CASSGVRQNRGTGELFF
cdr3_nt: TGTGCCAGCAGTGGGGTGCGTCAAAATCGGGGTACCGGGGAGCTGTTTTTT

clone_size: NA
d_call: NA
j_call: TRBJ2-2
v_call: TRBV9
cdr3_length: 16
cdr3_aa: CASSVTGTLNTGELFF
cdr3_nt: TGTGCCAGCAGCGTAACCGGGACTCTAAACACCGGGGAGCTGTTTTTT

clone_size: NA
d_call: TRBD2
j_call: TRBJ2-2
v_call: TRBV4-3
cdr3_length: 18
cdr3_aa: CASSQVNIAGVGTGELFF
cdr3_nt: TGCGCCAGCAGCCAAGTTAACATAGCGGGAGTTGGCACCGGGGAGCTGTTTTTT

clone_size: few
d_call: TRBD1
j_call: TRBJ1-4
v_call: TRBV7-8
cdr3_length: 13
cdr3_aa: CASRSTGIEKLFF
cdr3_nt: TGTGCCAGCAGGTCGACAGGGATAGAAAAACTGTTTTTT

clone_size: NA
d_call: NA
j_call: TRBJ1-4
v_call: TRBV10-2
cdr3_length: 17
cdr3_aa: CASSGRELLATNEKLFF
cdr3_nt: TGCGCCAGCAGTGGAAGGGAGTTGCTCGCAACTAATGAAAAACTGTTTTTT

clone_size: NA
d_call: NA
j_call: TRBJ2-1
v_call: TRBV27
cdr3_length: 12
cdr3_aa: CASSFGYNEQFF
cdr3_nt: TGTGCCAGCAGTTTTGGCTACAATGAGCAGTTCTTC

clone_size: NA
d_call: NA
j_call: TRBJ2-3
v_call: TRBV9
cdr3_length: 12
cdr3_aa: CASSVDQYTQYF
cdr3_nt: TGTGCCAGCAGCGTAGATCAGTATACGCAGTATTTT

clone_size: NA
d_call: NA
j_call: TRBJ2-4
v_call: TRBV10-1
cdr3_length: 12
cdr3_aa: CASQGAENIQYF
cdr3_nt: TGCGCCAGCCAAGGGGCGGAAAACATTCAGTACTTC

clone_size: NA
d_call: NA
j_call: TRBJ1-5
v_call: TRBV7-9
cdr3_length: 16
cdr3_aa: CASSLDARGIDQPQHF
cdr3_nt: TGTGCCAGCAGCTTAGACGCCAGGGGAATTGATCAGCCCCAGCATTTT

clone_size: NA
d_call: TRBD1
j_call: TRBJ1-2
v_call: TRBV6-6
cdr3_length: 14
cdr3_aa: CASSYDRGPYGYTF
cdr3_nt: TGTGCCAGCAGTTACGACAGGGGGCCTTATGGCTACACCTTC

clone_size: NA
d_call: NA
j_call: TRBJ2-1
v_call: TRBV6-1
cdr3_length: 14
cdr3_aa: CASSRAGKGYEQFF
cdr3_nt: TGTGCCAGCAGTAGGGCAGGGAAGGGCTATGAGCAGTTCTTC

clone_size: NA
d_call: NA
j_call: TRBJ2-5
v_call: TRBV7-2
cdr3_length: 14
cdr3_aa: CASSLSSGRETQYF
cdr3_nt: TGTGCCAGCAGCTTAAGTTCGGGGAGGGAGACCCAGTACTTC

clone_size: NA
d_call: TRBD1
j_call: TRBJ1-2
v_call: TRBV4-3
cdr3_length: 16
cdr3_aa: CASSHAGTGNSYGYTF
cdr3_nt: TGCGCCAGCAGCCACGCGGGGACAGGGAATTCTTATGGCTACACCTTC

clone_size: few
d_call: TRBD1
j_call: TRBJ1-1
v_call: TRBV5-1
cdr3_length: 16
cdr3_aa: CASSLRQGLRNTEAFF
cdr3_nt: TGCGCCAGCAGCCTGCGACAGGGGCTGAGGAACACTGAAGCTTTCTTT

clone_size: NA
d_call: NA
j_call: TRBJ2-1
v_call: TRBV5-4
cdr3_length: 14
cdr3_aa: CASSLDPRPNEQFF
cdr3_nt: TGTGCCAGCAGCTTGGACCCACGGCCCAATGAGCAGTTCTTC

clone_size: NA
d_call: TRBD1
j_call: TRBJ2-2
v_call: TRBV19
cdr3_length: 21
cdr3_aa: CASSTLLKPGTGGRNTGELFF
cdr3_nt: TGTGCCAGTAGTACGCTACTTAAACCCGGGACAGGGGGAAGAAACACCGGGGAGCTGTTTTTT

clone_size: NA
d_call: NA
j_call: TRBJ2-7
v_call: TRBV9
cdr3_length: 13
cdr3_aa: CASSGTTGGEQYF
cdr3_nt: TGTGCCAGCAGCGGGACTACTGGAGGGGAGCAGTACTTC

clone_size: NA
d_call: TRBD1
j_call: TRBJ2-7
v_call: TRBV23-1
cdr3_length: 18
cdr3_aa: CASSQSGHRDRGTYEQYF
cdr3_nt: TGCGCCAGCAGTCAATCCGGGCACCGGGACAGGGGGACCTACGAGCAGTACTTC

clone_size: once
d_call: TRBD2
j_call: TRBJ2-7
v_call: TRBV7-9
cdr3_length: 14
cdr3_aa: CASSPGLAGYEQYF
cdr3_nt: TGTGCCAGCAGCCCCGGACTAGCGGGCTACGAGCAGTACTTC

clone_size: NA
d_call: TRBD1
j_call: TRBJ2-7
v_call: TRBV4-1
cdr3_length: 15
cdr3_aa: CASSQDGTGGREQYF
cdr3_nt: TGCGCCAGCAGCCAAGATGGGACAGGGGGGCGCGAGCAGTACTTC

clone_size: NA
d_call: NA
j_call: TRBJ2-5
v_call: TRBV27
cdr3_length: 13
cdr3_aa: CASSSGWRETQYF
cdr3_nt: TGTGCCAGCAGTTCCGGGTGGAGGGAGACCCAGTACTTC

clone_size: NA
d_call: TRBD1
j_call: TRBJ2-1
v_call: TRBV4-3
cdr3_length: 15
cdr3_aa: CASSPGTGGPNEQFF
cdr3_nt: TGCGCCAGCAGCCCCGGGACAGGGGGCCCGAATGAGCAGTTCTTC

clone_size: NA
d_call: NA
j_call: TRBJ1-1
v_call: TRBV6-5
cdr3_length: 14
cdr3_aa: CASSSVQTNTEAFF
cdr3_nt: TGTGCCAGCAGCAGCGTCCAGACGAACACTGAAGCTTTCTTT

clone_size: NA
d_call: TRBD1
j_call: TRBJ1-2
v_call: TRBV9
cdr3_length: 15
cdr3_aa: CASSAGQGGNYGYTF
cdr3_nt: TGTGCCAGCAGCGCAGGACAGGGTGGTAACTATGGCTACACCTTC

clone_size: NA
d_call: NA
j_call: TRBJ2-5
v_call: TRBV2
cdr3_length: 14
cdr3_aa: CASSPLGGQETQYF
cdr3_nt: TGTGCCAGCAGCCCTCTTGGGGGACAAGAGACCCAGTACTTC

clone_size: NA
d_call: TRBD1
j_call: TRBJ1-4
v_call: TRBV30
cdr3_length: 19
cdr3_aa: CAWRRGQAMGMATNEKLFF
cdr3_nt: TGTGCCTGGAGACGAGGACAGGCCATGGGAATGGCAACTAATGAAAAACTGTTTTTT

clone_size: NA
d_call: NA
j_call: TRBJ2-3
v_call: TRBV13
cdr3_length: 17
cdr3_aa: CASRSPPPGKATDTQYF
cdr3_nt: TGTGCCAGCAGATCCCCTCCCCCAGGGAAAGCGACAGATACGCAGTATTTT

clone_size: once
d_call: TRBD1
j_call: TRBJ2-7
v_call: TRBV7-6
cdr3_length: 15
cdr3_aa: CASSPGTGSSYEQYF
cdr3_nt: TGTGCCAGCAGCCCCGGGACAGGAAGCTCCTACGAGCAGTACTTC

clone_size: NA
d_call: NA
j_call: TRBJ2-2
v_call: TRBV9
cdr3_length: 13
cdr3_aa: CASSVDLTGELFF
cdr3_nt: TGTGCCAGCAGCGTAGACCTAACCGGGGAGCTGTTTTTT

clone_size: NA
d_call: NA
j_call: TRBJ1-5
v_call: TRBV21-1
cdr3_length: 16
cdr3_aa: CASSLRGTGGGQPQHF
cdr3_nt: TGTGCCAGCAGCCTCCGGGGGACAGGGGGAGGACAGCCCCAGCATTTT

clone_size: once
d_call: NA
j_call: TRBJ2-7
v_call: TRBV9
cdr3_length: 14
cdr3_aa: CASSEGRYRDEQYF
cdr3_nt: TGTGCCAGCAGCGAGGGTCGTTACCGGGACGAGCAGTACTTC

clone_size: NA
d_call: TRBD2
j_call: TRBJ2-4
v_call: TRBV5-5
cdr3_length: 16
cdr3_aa: CASSSGLAGAKNIQYF
cdr3_nt: TGTGCCAGCAGCTCGGGACTAGCGGGGGCCAAAAACATTCAGTACTTC

clone_size: NA
d_call: TRBD1
j_call: TRBJ1-2
v_call: TRBV19
cdr3_length: 17
cdr3_aa: CASSTVTQGIGYYGYTF
cdr3_nt: TGTGCCAGTAGTACGGTAACACAGGGGATAGGGTACTATGGCTACACCTTC

clone_size: NA
d_call: TRBD1
j_call: TRBJ2-1
v_call: TRBV11-3
cdr3_length: 15
cdr3_aa: CASSFGQGTYNEQFF
cdr3_nt: TGTGCCAGCAGCTTCGGACAGGGCACCTACAATGAGCAGTTCTTC

clone_size: once
d_call: TRBD2
j_call: TRBJ2-7
v_call: TRBV19
cdr3_length: 16
cdr3_aa: CASSPPERGGRREQYF
cdr3_nt: TGTGCCAGTAGTCCGCCGGAGCGGGGGGGCCGTCGAGAGCAGTACTTC